This record covers a single T cell receptor (beta chain). Primed by a sample-barcoded 5' primer and a J-beta primer mix, a second PCR proceeded for 7 to 11 cycles. A 12-random-nucleotide template-switch adaptor tagged each cDNA molecule. In TCRdb, the 5' RACE reads were re-called with MiXCR into one record per CDR3 protein. The sample yields 1.5 million to 1.9 million distinct CDR3 sequences, approximately 39% seen once. This sample stems from a study of blood T cells in healthy people across ages. Caucasian individuals from Russia who were healthy and aged about 6 to 90 acted as donors. This CDR3 region has 17 residues. CDR1 is MGHRA, CDR2 YSYEKL, per germline.

This clonotype was sampled from a woman aged 18-35 years in good health. The sequenced sample was blood. This chain connects TRBV4-1 to TRBJ2-4; D remains ambiguous. The assigned J gene may be wrong: the sequence end matches TRBJ2-7 better. The CDR3 DNA reads as TGCGCCAGCAGCCAAGGTCCCTCGGCGGATTTCGGCTACGAGCAGTACTTC. The encoded protein is CASSQGPSADFGYEQYF.